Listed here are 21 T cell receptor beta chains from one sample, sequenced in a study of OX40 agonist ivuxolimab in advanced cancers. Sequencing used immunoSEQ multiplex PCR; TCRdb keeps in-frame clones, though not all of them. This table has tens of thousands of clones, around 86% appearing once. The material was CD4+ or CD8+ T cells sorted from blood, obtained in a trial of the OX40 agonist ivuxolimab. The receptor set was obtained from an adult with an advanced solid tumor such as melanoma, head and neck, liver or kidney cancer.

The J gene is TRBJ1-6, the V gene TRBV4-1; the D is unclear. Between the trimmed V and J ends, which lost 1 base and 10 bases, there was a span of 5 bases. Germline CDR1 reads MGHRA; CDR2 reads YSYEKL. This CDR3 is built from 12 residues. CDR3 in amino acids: CASSQAASPLHF. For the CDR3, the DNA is TGCGCCAGCAGCCAAGCAGCCTCACCCCTCCACTTT.

As DNA, the CDR3 is TGTGCCAGCAGTCAGCGGGGCCGAACAGATACGCAGTATTTT. Its protein is CASSQRGRTDTQYF. The V call is TRBV6-5, the J call TRBJ2-3; 7 bases map to TRBD2. This CDR3 region has 14 residues. CDR1 is MNHEY, CDR2 SVGAGI, per germline. J gave up 3 bases and V 5 bases, and 5 bases lay outside the gene matches.

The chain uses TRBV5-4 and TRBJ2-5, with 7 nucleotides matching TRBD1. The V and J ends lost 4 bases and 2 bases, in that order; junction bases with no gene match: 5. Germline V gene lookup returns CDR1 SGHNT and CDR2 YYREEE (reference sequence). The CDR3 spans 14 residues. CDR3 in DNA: TGTGCCAGCAGCACGGGGACAGCACAAGAGACCCAGTACTTC. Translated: CASSTGTAQETQYF.

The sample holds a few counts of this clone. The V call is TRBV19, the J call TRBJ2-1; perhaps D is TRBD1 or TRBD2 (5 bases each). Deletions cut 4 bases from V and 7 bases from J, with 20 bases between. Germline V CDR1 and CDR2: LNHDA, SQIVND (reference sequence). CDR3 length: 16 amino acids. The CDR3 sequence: CASSKLSVRGRNEQFF. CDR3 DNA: TGTGCCAGTAGTAAATTGAGTGTTCGGGGCCGGAATGAGCAGTTCTTC.

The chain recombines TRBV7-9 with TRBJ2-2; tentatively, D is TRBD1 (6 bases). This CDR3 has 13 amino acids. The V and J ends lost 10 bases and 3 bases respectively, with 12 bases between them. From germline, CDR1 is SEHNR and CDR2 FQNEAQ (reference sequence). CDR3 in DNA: TGTGCCACCATACCAGGGGACACCGGGGAGCTGTTTTTT. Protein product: CATIPGDTGELFF. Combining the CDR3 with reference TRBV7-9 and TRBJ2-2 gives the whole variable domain DTGVSQNPRHKITKRGQNVTFRCDPISEHNRLYWYRQTLGQGPEFLTYFQNEAQLEKSRLLSDRFSAERPKGSFSTLEIQRTEQGDSAMYLCATIPGDTGELFFGEGSRLTVL.

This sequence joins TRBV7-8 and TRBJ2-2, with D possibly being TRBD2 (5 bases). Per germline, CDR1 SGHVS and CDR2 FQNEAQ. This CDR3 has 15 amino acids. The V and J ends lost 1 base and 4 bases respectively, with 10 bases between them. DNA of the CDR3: TGTGCCAGCAGCTTAGGGCCGGGAACCACCGGGGAGCTGTTTTTT. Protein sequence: CASSLGPGTTGELFF.

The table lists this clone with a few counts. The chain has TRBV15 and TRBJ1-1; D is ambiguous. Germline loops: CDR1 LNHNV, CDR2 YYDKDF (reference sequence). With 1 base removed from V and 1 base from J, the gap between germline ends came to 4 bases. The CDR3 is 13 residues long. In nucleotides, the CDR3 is TGTGCCACCAGCAGAGCGCCGAACACTGAAGCTTTCTTT. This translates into CATSRAPNTEAFF.

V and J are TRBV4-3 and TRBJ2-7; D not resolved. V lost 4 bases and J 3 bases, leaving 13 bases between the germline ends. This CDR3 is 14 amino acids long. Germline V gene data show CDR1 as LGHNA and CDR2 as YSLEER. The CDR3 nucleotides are TGCGCCAGCAGCCGTCGAACCAGAGACTACGAGCAGTACTTC. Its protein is CASSRRTRDYEQYF.

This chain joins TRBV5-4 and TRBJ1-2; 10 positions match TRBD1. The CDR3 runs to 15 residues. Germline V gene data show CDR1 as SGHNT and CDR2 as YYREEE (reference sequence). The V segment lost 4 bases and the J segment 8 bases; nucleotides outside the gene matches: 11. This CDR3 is CASSREADRGFGYTF. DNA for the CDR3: TGTGCCAGCAGCCGTGAGGCGGACAGGGGGTTCGGCTACACCTTC.

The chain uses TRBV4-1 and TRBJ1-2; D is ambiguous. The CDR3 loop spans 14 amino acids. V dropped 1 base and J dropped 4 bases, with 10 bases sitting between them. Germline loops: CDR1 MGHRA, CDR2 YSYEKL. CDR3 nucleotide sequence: TGCGCCAGCAGCCAAGTCAGTCCGGTCTATGGCTACACCTTC. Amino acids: CASSQVSPVYGYTF.

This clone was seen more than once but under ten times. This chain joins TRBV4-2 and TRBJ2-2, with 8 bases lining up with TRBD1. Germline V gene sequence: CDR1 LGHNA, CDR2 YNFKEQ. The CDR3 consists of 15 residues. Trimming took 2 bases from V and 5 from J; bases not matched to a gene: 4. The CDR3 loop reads CASSQRQGQTGELFF. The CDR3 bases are TGTGCCAGCAGCCAAAGACAGGGGCAGACCGGGGAGCTGTTTTTT.

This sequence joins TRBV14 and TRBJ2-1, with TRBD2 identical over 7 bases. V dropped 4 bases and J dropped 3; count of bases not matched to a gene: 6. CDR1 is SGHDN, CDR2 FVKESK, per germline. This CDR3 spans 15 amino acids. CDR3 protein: CASSRSGNGYNEQFF. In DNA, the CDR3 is TGTGCCAGCAGCCGGAGCGGGAACGGCTACAATGAGCAGTTCTTC. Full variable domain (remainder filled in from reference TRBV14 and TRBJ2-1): EAGVTQFPSHSVIEKGQTVTLRCDPISGHDNLYWYRRVMGKEIKFLLHFVKESKQDESGMPNNRFLAERTGGTYSTLKVQPAELEDSGVYFCASSRSGNGYNEQFFGPGTRLTVL.

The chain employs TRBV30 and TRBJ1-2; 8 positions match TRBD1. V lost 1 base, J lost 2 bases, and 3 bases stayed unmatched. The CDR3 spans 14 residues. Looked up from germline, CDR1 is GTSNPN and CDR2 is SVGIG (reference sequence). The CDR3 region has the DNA TGTGCCTGGAGTGATGCAGGGGGCAACTATGGCTACACCTTC. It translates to CAWSDAGGNYGYTF.

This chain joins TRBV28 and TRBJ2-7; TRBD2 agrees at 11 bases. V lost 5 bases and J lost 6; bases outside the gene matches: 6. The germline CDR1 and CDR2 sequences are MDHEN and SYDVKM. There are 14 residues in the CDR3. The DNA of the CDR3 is TGTGCCAGCAGTCCCCGACTAGCGGGGAGCGAGCAGTACTTC. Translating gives CASSPRLAGSEQYF.

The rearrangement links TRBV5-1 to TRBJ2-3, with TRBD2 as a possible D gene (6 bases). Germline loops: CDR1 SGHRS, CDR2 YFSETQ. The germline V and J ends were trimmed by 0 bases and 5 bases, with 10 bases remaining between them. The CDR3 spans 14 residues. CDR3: CASSLALAIDTQYF. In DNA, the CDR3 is TGCGCCAGCAGCTTGGCCCTAGCGATAGATACGCAGTATTTT.

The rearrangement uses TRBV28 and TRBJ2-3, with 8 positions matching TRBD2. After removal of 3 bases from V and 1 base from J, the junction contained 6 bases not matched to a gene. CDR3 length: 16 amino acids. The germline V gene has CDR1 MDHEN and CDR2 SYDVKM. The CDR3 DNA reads TGTGCCAGCAGTTTCTGGTCGACTAGCGGCACAGATACGCAGTATTTT. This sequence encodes CASSFWSTSGTDTQYF.

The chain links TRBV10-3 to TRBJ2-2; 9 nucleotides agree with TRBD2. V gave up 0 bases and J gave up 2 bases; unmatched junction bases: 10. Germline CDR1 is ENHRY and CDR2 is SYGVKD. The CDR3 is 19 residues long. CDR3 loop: CAISESTLREGQNTGELFF. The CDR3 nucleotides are TGTGCCATCAGTGAGTCGACTCTGCGGGAGGGCCAAAACACCGGGGAGCTGTTTTTT.

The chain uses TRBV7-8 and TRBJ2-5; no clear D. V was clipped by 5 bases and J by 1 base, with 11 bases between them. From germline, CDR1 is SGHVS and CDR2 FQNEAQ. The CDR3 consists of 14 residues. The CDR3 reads CASSRSGLQETQYF. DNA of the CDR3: TGTGCCAGCAGCCGGTCTGGCCTCCAAGAGACCCAGTACTTC.

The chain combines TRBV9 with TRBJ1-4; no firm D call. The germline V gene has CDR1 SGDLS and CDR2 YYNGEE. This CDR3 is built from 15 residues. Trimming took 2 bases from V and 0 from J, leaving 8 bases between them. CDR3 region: CASSVSTSTNEKLFF. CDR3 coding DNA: TGTGCCAGCAGCGTTTCCACCTCAACTAATGAAAAACTGTTTTTT.

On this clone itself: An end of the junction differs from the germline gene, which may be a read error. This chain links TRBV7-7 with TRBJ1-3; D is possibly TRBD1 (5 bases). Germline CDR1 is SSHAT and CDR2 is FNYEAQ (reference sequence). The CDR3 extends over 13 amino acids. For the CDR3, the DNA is TGTGCTAGCAGCTTAGGGGCAGGAAACACCATATATTTT. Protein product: CASSLGAGNTIYF.

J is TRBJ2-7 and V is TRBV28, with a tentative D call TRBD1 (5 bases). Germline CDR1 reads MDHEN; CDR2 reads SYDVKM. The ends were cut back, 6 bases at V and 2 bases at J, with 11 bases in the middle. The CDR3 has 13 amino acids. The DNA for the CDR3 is TGTGCCAGCAGACCCGGACAACCCTACGAGCAGTACTTC. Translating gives CASRPGQPYEQYF.